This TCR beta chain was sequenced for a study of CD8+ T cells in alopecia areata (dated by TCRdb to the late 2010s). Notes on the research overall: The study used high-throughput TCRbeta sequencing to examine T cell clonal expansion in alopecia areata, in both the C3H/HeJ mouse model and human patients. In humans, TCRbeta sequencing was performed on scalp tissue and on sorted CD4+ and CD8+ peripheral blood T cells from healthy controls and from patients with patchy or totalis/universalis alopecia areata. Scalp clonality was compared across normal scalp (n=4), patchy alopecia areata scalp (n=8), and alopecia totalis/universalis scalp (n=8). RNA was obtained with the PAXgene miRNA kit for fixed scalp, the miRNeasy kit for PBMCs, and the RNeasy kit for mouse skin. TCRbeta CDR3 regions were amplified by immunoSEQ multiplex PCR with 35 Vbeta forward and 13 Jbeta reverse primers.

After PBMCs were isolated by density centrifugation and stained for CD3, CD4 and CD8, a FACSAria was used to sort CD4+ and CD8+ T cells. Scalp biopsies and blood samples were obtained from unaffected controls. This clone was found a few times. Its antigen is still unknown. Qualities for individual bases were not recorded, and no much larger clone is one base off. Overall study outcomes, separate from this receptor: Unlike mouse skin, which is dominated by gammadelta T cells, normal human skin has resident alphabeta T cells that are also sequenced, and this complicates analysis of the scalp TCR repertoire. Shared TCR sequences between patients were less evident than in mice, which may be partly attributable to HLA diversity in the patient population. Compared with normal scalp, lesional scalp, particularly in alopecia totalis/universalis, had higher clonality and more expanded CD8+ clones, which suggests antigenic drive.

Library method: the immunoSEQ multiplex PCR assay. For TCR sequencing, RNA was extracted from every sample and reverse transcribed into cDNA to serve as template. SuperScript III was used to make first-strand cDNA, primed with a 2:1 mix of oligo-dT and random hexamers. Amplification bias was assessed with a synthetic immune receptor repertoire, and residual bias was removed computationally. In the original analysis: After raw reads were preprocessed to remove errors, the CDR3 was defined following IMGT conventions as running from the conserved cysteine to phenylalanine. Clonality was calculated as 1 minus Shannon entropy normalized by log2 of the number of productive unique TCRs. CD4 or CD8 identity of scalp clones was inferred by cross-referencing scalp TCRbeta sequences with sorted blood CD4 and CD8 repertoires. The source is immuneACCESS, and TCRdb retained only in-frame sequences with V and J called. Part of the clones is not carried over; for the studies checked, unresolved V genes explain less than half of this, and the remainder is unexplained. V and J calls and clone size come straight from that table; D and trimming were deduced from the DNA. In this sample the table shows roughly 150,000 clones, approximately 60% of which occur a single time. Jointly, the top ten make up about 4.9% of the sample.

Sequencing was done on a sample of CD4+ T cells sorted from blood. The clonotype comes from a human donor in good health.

The nucleotides are TGTGCCTGGAGTGAAGCTCGACAGGTGACCAATGAAAAACTGTTTTTT. Its product reads: CAWSEARQVTNEKLFF. The chain uses TRBV30 and TRBJ1-4, with a weak D call of TRBD1 (6 bases match). CDR1 and CDR2, looked up from the germline V gene (reference sequence), are GTSNPN and SVGIG. Trimming takes 1 base from V and 5 bases from J, and the germline ends sit 17 bases apart. Counted from cysteine to phenylalanine, this CDR3 has 16 amino acids. CDR3 DNA is the only sequence kept; it has 48 bases, read in frame from the first base.